A single sample gave rise to the 32 T cell receptor beta chains below, sequenced in a study of CD8 T cells in Susac syndrome. RNA was extracted with the RNeasy kit, and a quantity of roughly 0.5 to 1 ug was reverse transcribed using random hexamers. TCRdb analysed the immunoSEQ multiplex PCR reads with MiXCR anew, one entry per CDR3 protein. The sample lists 200,000 or so distinct CDR3 sequences; about 95% were seen once. What was sequenced was CD4+ T cells from PBMCs. The receptors originated from a human donor with multiple sclerosis.

The CDR3 reads CASSLCLYEKLFF. The CDR3 DNA sequence: TGCGCCAGCAGCCTTTGCCTGTATGAAAAACTGTTTTTT. This chain connects TRBV4-1 to TRBJ1-4; D is uncertain. The CDR3 has 13 residues. The V end lost 4 bases, the J end lost 6 bases, and 9 bases lay between the germline ends. Per the germline V gene, CDR1 is MGHRA and CDR2 is YSYEKL.

This chain connects TRBV13 to TRBJ1-6; maybe TRBD1 (6 bases). The germline gives CDR1 PRHDT, CDR2 FYEKMQ (reference sequence). Trimming pared 3 bases from V and 9 bases from J, leaving 12 bases between. There are 14 residues in the CDR3. The CDR3 spells CASSFTQGGSPLHF. CDR3 nucleotide sequence: TGTGCCAGCAGCTTCACACAGGGCGGTTCACCCCTCCACTTT.

The chain carries TRBV12-3 or TRBV12-4 and TRBJ2-1; 11 bases map to TRBD2. The V segment lost 6 bases and the J segment 7 bases; nucleotides outside the gene matches: 8. The length of the CDR3 is 15 residues. DNA for the CDR3: TGTGCCAGCAGGCTACCGGGACTAGCGGTAAATGAGCAGTTCTTC. Protein sequence: CASRLPGLAVNEQFF.

The chain carries TRBV29-1 and TRBJ2-1; 9 bases agree with TRBD2. V gave up 6 bases and J gave up 5 bases; unmatched junction bases: 8. There are 14 residues in the CDR3. Looked up from germline, CDR1 is SQVTM and CDR2 is ANQGSEA. The CDR3, as DNA: TGCAGCGTCCAAAAGCGGGGGGTCAACAATGAGCAGTTCTTC. As protein: CSVQKRGVNNEQFF.

This clonotype was found a few times. The rearrangement uses TRBV7-2 and TRBJ2-7; D remains unclear. Trimming shortened V by 3 bases and J by 4 bases, and 10 bases separated the two germline ends. The CDR3 totals 13 residues. Germline values: CDR1 SGHTA, CDR2 FQGNSA. This CDR3 reads CASSFLLPYEQYF. The CDR3 DNA is TGTGCCAGCAGCTTCCTTTTGCCGTACGAGCAGTACTTC. Using reference TRBV7-2 and TRBJ2-7 for the parts outside the CDR3, the full variable domain is GAGVSQSPSNKVTEKGKDVELRCDPISGHTALYWYRQSLGQGLEFLIYFQGNSAPDKSGLPSDRFSAERTGGSVSTLTIQRTQQEDSAVYLCASSFLLPYEQYFGPGTRLTVT.

V usage is TRBV3-1 and J usage is TRBJ1-5; 10 nucleotides align to TRBD1. The ends lost 3 bases at V and 6 bases at J; junction bases unmatched: 5. The CDR3 has 15 amino acids. Germline V gene lookup returns CDR1 LGHDT and CDR2 YNNKEL (reference sequence). CDR3 in amino acids: CASSQTGQGPQPQHF. The CDR3 DNA is TGTGCCAGCAGCCAGACGGGACAGGGGCCTCAGCCCCAGCATTTT.

V usage is TRBV5-4 and J usage is TRBJ2-1, with 12 bases lining up with TRBD2. The CDR3 contains 15 residues. Germline CDR1 reads SGHNT; CDR2 reads YYREEE (reference sequence). With V trimmed by 4 bases and J by 7 bases, 6 bases remained unmatched. The CDR3 DNA reads TGTGCCAGCAGCCCCCGGCTAGCGGGGGGGAATGAGCAGTTCTTC. It translates to CASSPRLAGGNEQFF.

V and J are TRBV20-1 and TRBJ1-5; D is possibly TRBD1 (5 bases). The V end was cut by 2 bases, the J end by 9 bases, with 11 bases between. The CDR3 contains 12 residues. Germline V gene data show CDR1 as DFQATT and CDR2 as SNEGSKA (reference sequence). CDR3 protein: CSARSGPAPQHF. CDR3 nucleotides: TGCAGTGCTAGATCGGGGCCCGCGCCCCAGCATTTT.

The genes are TRBV19 and TRBJ2-5; tentatively, D is TRBD2 (6 bases). CDR3 size: 13 residues. V was trimmed by 5 bases and J by 4 bases, leaving 11 bases between them. Germline CDR1 is LNHDA and CDR2 is SQIVND (reference sequence). CDR3 coding DNA: TGTGCCAGTAGTGGAGGGTCTCGAGAGACCCAGTACTTC. Translation: CASSGGSRETQYF.

The rearrangement joins TRBV30 to TRBJ2-7, with 7 bases aligning to TRBD1. CDR3 size: 13 residues. Germline CDR1 is GTSNPN and CDR2 is SVGIG (reference sequence). Unmatched junction bases numbered 6, after V lost 6 bases and J lost 1 base. In DNA form, the CDR3 reads TGTGCCTGTCGGACAGGAGGTTCCTACGAGCAGTACTTC. Protein sequence: CACRTGGSYEQYF. Together with reference TRBV30 and TRBJ2-7, the CDR3 gives the full variable domain: SQTIHQWPATLVQPVGSPLSLECTVEGTSNPNLYWYRQAAGRGLQLLFYSVGIGQISSEVPQNLSASRPQDRQFILSSKKLLLSDSGFYLCACRTGGSYEQYFGPGTRLTVT.

The CDR3 nucleotides read TGCAGCGTTTTGACAGGAGAGACCTACGAGCAGTACTTC. This gives the protein CSVLTGETYEQYF. The gene calls are TRBV29-1 and TRBJ2-7, with a tentative D call TRBD1 (6 bases). The ends were cut back, 5 bases at V and 2 bases at J, with 13 bases in the middle. Germline V lookup: CDR1 SQVTM, CDR2 ANQGSEA. The CDR3 has 13 residues.

This sequence joins TRBV27 and TRBJ1-2, with 7 bases that match TRBD1. The CDR3 consists of 13 residues. Germline-derived CDR1 and CDR2 are MNHEY and SMNVEV (reference sequence). Unmatched junction bases numbered 4, after V lost 3 bases and J lost 6 bases. This CDR3 is CASSFRGLDGYTF. The CDR3 DNA is TGTGCCAGCAGTTTTAGGGGGCTTGATGGCTACACCTTC.

This CDR3 is CASSPHYNQPQHF. DNA of the CDR3: TGTGCCAGCTCACCCCATTATAATCAGCCCCAGCATTTT. The J gene is TRBJ1-5, the V gene TRBV27; D gene ambiguous. Trimming cost V 8 bases and J 4 bases, with 12 bases left between them. Looked up from germline, CDR1 is MNHEY and CDR2 is SMNVEV (reference sequence). This CDR3 is 13 amino acids long.

The chain couples TRBV29-1 to TRBJ2-3; D uncertain. CDR1 is SQVTM and CDR2 is ANQGSEA in the germline V gene. The CDR3 has 16 amino acids. V was clipped by 3 bases and J by 4 bases, with 20 bases between them. The CDR3 nucleotides read TGCAGCGTTGACGCATCCTTGGCAGGTCGATCAGATACGCAGTATTTT. Encoded protein: CSVDASLAGRSDTQYF.

This clonotype was observed once. One end of the junction fails to match germline, which may point to a read error. The J gene is TRBJ2-3, the V gene TRBV7-9; 9 nucleotides line up with TRBD2. Per germline, CDR1 SEHNR and CDR2 FQNEAQ (reference sequence). The CDR3 loop spans 14 amino acids. CDR3: CASRLAGASDTQYF. The CDR3 DNA is TGTGCCAGCAGGTTAGCGGGGGCATCAGATACGCAGTATTTT.

This sequence joins TRBV4-1 and TRBJ2-5; D might be TRBD2 (5 bases). The CDR3 is made up of 13 amino acids. The germline CDR1 and CDR2 sequences are MGHRA and YSYEKL. Trimming removed 7 bases from V and 4 bases from J, with 13 bases in between. The CDR3 sequence is CASKMAGGETQYF. CDR3 bases: TGCGCCAGCAAGATGGCAGGAGGAGAGACCCAGTACTTC.

The chain recombines TRBV20-1 with TRBJ2-3, with 12 bases fitting TRBD2. The V segment lost 3 bases and the J segment 7 bases; nucleotides outside the gene matches: 5. Germline V gene data show CDR1 as DFQATT and CDR2 as SNEGSKA (reference sequence). The length of the CDR3 is 14 residues. In DNA form, the CDR3 reads TGCAGTGCTAGCCCTAGCGGGGGGGCGTATACGCAGTATTTT. Translated, it gives CSASPSGGAYTQYF.

CDR3 in amino acids: CAIGGVLYGYTF. The CDR3 DNA is TGTGCCATCGGAGGGGTCCTCTATGGCTACACCTTC. The V call is TRBV10-3, the J call TRBJ1-2, with D possibly matching TRBD1 (5 bases). V was pared by 8 bases and J by 4 bases, with 11 bases between. Germline CDR1 is ENHRY and CDR2 is SYGVKD. The CDR3 has 12 amino acids.

This clonotype was found a few times. V is TRBV18 and J is TRBJ2-3, with unresolved D. The CDR3 runs to 13 residues. CDR1 and CDR2 (germline): KGHSH, LQKENI. V was trimmed by 2 bases and J by 0 bases, leaving 3 bases between them. CDR3: CASSPSSTDTQYF. The CDR3 DNA is TGTGCCAGCTCACCATCTAGCACAGATACGCAGTATTTT.

V is TRBV9 and J is TRBJ2-3, with D unresolved. The V and J ends lost 0 bases and 6 bases respectively, with 11 bases between them. The CDR3 is 14 residues long. In germline, CDR1 is SGDLS, CDR2 YYNGEE. DNA of the CDR3: TGTGCCAGCAGCGTAGCTTCCTTAGTGGATACGCAGTATTTT. The encoded protein is CASSVASLVDTQYF. Supplemented by reference TRBV9 and TRBJ2-3, the full variable domain reads DSGVTQTPKHLITATGQRVTLRCSPRSGDLSVYWYQQSLDQGLQFLIQYYNGEERAKGNILERFSAQQFPDLHSELNLSSLELGDSALYFCASSVASLVDTQYFGPGTRLTVL.

The chain recombines TRBV27 with TRBJ1-6, with 8 nucleotides matching TRBD1. Germline trimming cut 5 bases from V and 0 bases from J; bases unmatched to any gene: 3. Per the germline V gene, CDR1 is MNHEY and CDR2 is SMNVEV (reference sequence). The CDR3 covers 16 residues. CDR3: CASSATGGSYNSPLHF. The CDR3 nucleotides are TGTGCCAGCAGTGCCACAGGGGGCTCCTATAATTCACCCCTCCACTTT.

The chain recombines TRBV12-3 or TRBV12-4 with TRBJ1-1; 8 bases line up with TRBD1. The junction had 10 bases not matched to a gene; V was cut back by 5 bases and J by 5 bases. The CDR3 length is 15 residues. The CDR3 sequence is CASSPGQGASTEAFF. CDR3 sequence (DNA): TGTGCCAGCAGTCCAGGGCAGGGGGCAAGTACTGAAGCTTTCTTT.

The V gene is TRBV30, the J gene TRBJ2-3; weak D call: TRBD2 (5 bases). The CDR3 spans 12 residues. V lost 2 bases to trimming and J lost 6 bases, with 9 bases between them. CDR1 and CDR2 from the germline V gene are GTSNPN and SVGIG (reference sequence). The CDR3 loop is CAWSRGGDTQYF. The CDR3 bases are TGTGCCTGGAGTCGCGGCGGGGATACGCAGTATTTT.

This clonotype turned up a few times. The chain uses TRBV3-1 and TRBJ2-7; 8 nucleotides agree with TRBD1. The CDR3 length is 14 residues. Germline CDR1 is LGHDT and CDR2 is YNNKEL (reference sequence). V lost 5 bases, J lost 5 bases, and 8 bases stayed unmatched. CDR3 sequence (DNA): TGTGCCAGCAGCTACCTCGCAGGGGGCGACGAGCAGTACTTC. This gives the protein CASSYLAGGDEQYF.

The chain couples TRBV20-1 to TRBJ1-5, with unresolved D. The germline gives CDR1 DFQATT, CDR2 SNEGSKA (reference sequence). V lost 4 bases and J lost 4, with 8 bases in between. The CDR3 contains 12 residues. CDR3 nucleotide sequence: TGCAGTGCTAAGCAGACAAATCAGCCCCAGCATTTT. As protein: CSAKQTNQPQHF.

CDR3 residues: CSVEGDRAYGYTF. DNA of the CDR3: TGCAGCGTTGAAGGGGACAGGGCCTATGGCTACACCTTC. The genes are TRBV29-1 and TRBJ1-2, with TRBD1 matching 9 bases. This CDR3 is built from 13 residues. CDR1 and CDR2 from the germline V gene are SQVTM and ANQGSEA. Trimming cost V 1 base and J 4 bases; bases outside gene matches: 1.

The chain carries TRBV2 and TRBJ2-7; D is possibly TRBD2 (5 bases). Germline CDR1 reads SNHLY; CDR2 reads FYNNEI. The CDR3 loop spans 12 amino acids. With 4 bases removed from V and 3 bases from J, the gap between germline ends came to 7 bases. CDR3 nucleotide sequence: TGTGCCAGCAGTGGGACTGACTACGAGCAGTACTTC. Amino acids: CASSGTDYEQYF.

The gene calls are TRBV28 and TRBJ2-7; D is uncertain. The CDR3 has 14 residues. V gave up 4 bases and J gave up 0 bases, with 10 bases separating them. Germline CDR1 MDHEN, CDR2 SYDVKM. The CDR3 DNA reads as TGTGCCAGCAGTTCTCGACTGCACTCCTACGAGCAGTACTTC. Translated: CASSSRLHSYEQYF.

The chain combines TRBV20-1 with TRBJ2-7; 9 bases are a match to TRBD2. With V trimmed by 5 bases and J by 2 bases, 4 bases remained unmatched. The CDR3 contains 13 residues. CDR1 DFQATT and CDR2 SNEGSKA come from the germline V gene (reference sequence). The CDR3 here is CSAGASGTYEQYF. The DNA for the CDR3 is TGCAGTGCTGGCGCTAGCGGGACCTACGAGCAGTACTTC.

The chain couples TRBV6-6 to TRBJ2-6; D is ambiguous. In germline, CDR1 is MNHNY, CDR2 SVGAGI (reference sequence). The CDR3 covers 13 residues. The ends were cut back, 3 bases at V and 4 bases at J, with 4 bases in the middle. The CDR3 DNA is TGTGCCAGCAGTTATCACGGGGCCAACGTCCTGACTTTC. This encodes CASSYHGANVLTF.

The chain recombines TRBV3-1 with TRBJ1-6; 7 bases are a match to TRBD1. CDR1 and CDR2 (germline): LGHDT, YNNKEL (reference sequence). V lost 3 bases, J lost 8 bases, and 4 bases stayed unmatched. CDR3 length equals 14 residues. DNA for the CDR3: TGTGCCAGCAGCCATGGACAGGTGTATTCACCCCTCCACTTT. As protein: CASSHGQVYSPLHF.

V usage is TRBV30 and J usage is TRBJ2-5, with D possibly being TRBD2 (5 bases). The CDR3 has 12 amino acids. The germline V gene encodes CDR1 GTSNPN and CDR2 SVGIG (reference sequence). V was cut by 3 bases and J by 5 bases, with 10 bases left in between. CDR3 nucleotides: TGTGCCTGGAGCGCGCAGCGGGAGACCCAGTACTTC. Residues: CAWSAQRETQYF.